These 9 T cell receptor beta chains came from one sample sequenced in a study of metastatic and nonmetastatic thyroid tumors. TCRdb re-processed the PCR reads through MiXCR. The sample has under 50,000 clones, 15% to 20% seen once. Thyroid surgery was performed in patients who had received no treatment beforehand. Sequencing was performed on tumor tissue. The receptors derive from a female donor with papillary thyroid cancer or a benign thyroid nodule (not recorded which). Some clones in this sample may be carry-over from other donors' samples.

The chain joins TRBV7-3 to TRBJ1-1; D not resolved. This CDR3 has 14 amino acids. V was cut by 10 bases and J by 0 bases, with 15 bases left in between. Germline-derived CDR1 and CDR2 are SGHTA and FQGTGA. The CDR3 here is CAIILSSLNTEAFF. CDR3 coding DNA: TGTGCCATCATCTTAAGCAGCCTGAACACTGAAGCTTTCTTT.

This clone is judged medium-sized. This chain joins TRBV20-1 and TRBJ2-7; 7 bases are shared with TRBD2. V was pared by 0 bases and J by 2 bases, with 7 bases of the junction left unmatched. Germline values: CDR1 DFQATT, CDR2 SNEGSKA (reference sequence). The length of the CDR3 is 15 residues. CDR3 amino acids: CSARDPSGGPYEQYF. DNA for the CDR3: TGCAGTGCTAGAGATCCGTCGGGAGGCCCCTACGAGCAGTACTTC.

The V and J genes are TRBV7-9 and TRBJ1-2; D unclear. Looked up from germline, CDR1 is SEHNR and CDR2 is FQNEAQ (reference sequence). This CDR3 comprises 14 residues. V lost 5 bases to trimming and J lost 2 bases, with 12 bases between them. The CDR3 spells CASSPSATNYGYTF. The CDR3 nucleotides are TGTGCCAGCAGCCCTTCGGCAACGAACTATGGCTACACCTTC.

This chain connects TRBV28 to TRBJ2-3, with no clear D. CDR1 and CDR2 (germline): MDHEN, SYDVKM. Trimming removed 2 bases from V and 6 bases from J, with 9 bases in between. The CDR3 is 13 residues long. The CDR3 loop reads CASSLPSRDTQYF. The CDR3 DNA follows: TGTGCCAGCAGTTTACCTAGTAGGGATACGCAGTATTTT.

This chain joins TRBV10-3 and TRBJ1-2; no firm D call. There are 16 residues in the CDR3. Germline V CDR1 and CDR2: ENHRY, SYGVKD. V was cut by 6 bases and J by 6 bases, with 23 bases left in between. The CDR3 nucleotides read TGTGCCATCAGCGACATTTCTGTGTGGGTGGGCCATGGCTACACCTTC. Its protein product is CAISDISVWVGHGYTF.

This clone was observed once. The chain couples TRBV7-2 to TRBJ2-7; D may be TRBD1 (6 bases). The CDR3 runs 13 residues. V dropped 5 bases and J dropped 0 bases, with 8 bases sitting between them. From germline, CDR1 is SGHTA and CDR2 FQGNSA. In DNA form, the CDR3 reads TGTGCCAGCAGCAGACAGGACTCCTACGAGCAGTACTTC. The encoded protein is CASSRQDSYEQYF. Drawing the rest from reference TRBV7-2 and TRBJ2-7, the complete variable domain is GAGVSQSPSNKVTEKGKDVELRCDPISGHTALYWYRQSLGQGLEFLIYFQGNSAPDKSGLPSDRFSAERTGGSVSTLTIQRTQQEDSAVYLCASSRQDSYEQYFGPGTRLTVT.

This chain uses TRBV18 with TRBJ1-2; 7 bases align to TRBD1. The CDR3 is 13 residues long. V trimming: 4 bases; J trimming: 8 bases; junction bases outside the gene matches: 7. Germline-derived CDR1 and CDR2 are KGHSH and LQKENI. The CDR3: CASSLQGSDGYTF. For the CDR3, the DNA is TGTGCCAGCTCACTACAGGGGTCGGACGGCTACACCTTC.

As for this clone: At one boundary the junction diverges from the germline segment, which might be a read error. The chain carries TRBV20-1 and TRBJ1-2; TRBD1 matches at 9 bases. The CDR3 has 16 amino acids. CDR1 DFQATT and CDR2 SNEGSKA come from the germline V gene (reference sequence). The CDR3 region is CGARSHGQGYYYGYTF. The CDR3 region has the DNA TGCGGTGCTAGAAGCCATGGACAGGGGTATTACTATGGCTACACCTTC.

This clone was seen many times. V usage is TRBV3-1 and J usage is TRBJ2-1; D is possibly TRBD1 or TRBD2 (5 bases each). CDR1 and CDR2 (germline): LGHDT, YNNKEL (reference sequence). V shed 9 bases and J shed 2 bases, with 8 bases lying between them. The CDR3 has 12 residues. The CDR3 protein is CASTGPYNEQFF. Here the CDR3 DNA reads TGTGCCAGTACGGGACCCTACAATGAGCAGTTCTTC.